A selection of T cell receptor beta chains follows, all from one sample in a study of blood T cell repertoires in COVID-19. Sequenced by immunoSEQ multiplex PCR; TCRdb stores in-frame clones only, minus some. The sample holds 200,000 to 250,000 clones, under 90% seen once. Sequenced sample: peripheral blood. These receptors all come from an elderly woman with acute or convalescent COVID-19. The CDR3 runs from the conserved cysteine through the conserved F or W. Fields, in order: V gene, J gene, clone size, D gene, CDR3 DNA, CDR3 protein. A D gene is named only where the DNA matches it firmly. Some rows have no size entry. The others give once, few or many, or a class for an expanded clone.

TRBV4-2	TRBJ2-7	NA	TRBD1	TGTGCCAGCAGCCGCTCGGACAGGGCTCCCCTCTACGAGCAGTACTTC	CASSRSDRAPLYEQYF
TRBV27	TRBJ1-4	once	NA	TGTGCCACCGGGGGGGGCCCTAATGAAAAACTGTTTTTT	CATGGGPNEKLFF
TRBV18	TRBJ1-5	NA	NA	TGTGCCAGCTCACCATCAGGGAATCGCAATCAGCCCCAGCATTTT	CASSPSGNRNQPQHF
TRBV7-8	TRBJ2-5	NA	NA	TGTGCCAGCAGCTTAGCCAGGGTCGAGACCCAGTACTTC	CASSLARVETQYF
TRBV7-2	TRBJ1-5	few	NA	TGTGCCAGCAGCTCACGGGTAGGGGATCAGCCCCAGCATTTT	CASSSRVGDQPQHF
TRBV7-2	TRBJ1-2	NA	NA	TGTGCCAGCAGCTCAGGGGCGGACTATGGCTACACCTTC	CASSSGADYGYTF
TRBV7-2	TRBJ2-4	once	TRBD2	TGTGCCAGCAGCCGTAGCGGGGTGAACATTCAGTACTTC	CASSRSGVNIQYF
TRBV29-1	TRBJ1-5	once	TRBD1	TGCAGCGTCCAGGAAGGGGGCGCGGGTCAGCCCCAGCATTTT	CSVQEGGAGQPQHF
TRBV28	TRBJ2-1	NA	TRBD2	TGTGCCAGCAGTCCACCTAGCGGGGGGCCGTATGAGCAGTTCTTC	CASSPPSGGPYEQFF
TRBV15	TRBJ1-1	NA	NA	TGTGCCACCAGCAGAGATTTGGGCAGCCTCACTGAAGCTTTCTTT	CATSRDLGSLTEAFF
TRBV5-5	TRBJ2-7	NA	NA	TGTGCCAGCAGCTTGGGGGTAAGAGACACCACCTACGAGCAGTACTTC	CASSLGVRDTTYEQYF
TRBV7-2	TRBJ1-1	NA	TRBD1	TGTGCCAGCAGTCAGGGGGGCTTGAACACTGAAGCTTTCTTT	CASSQGGLNTEAFF
TRBV11-2	TRBJ1-5	NA	NA	TGTGCCAGCAGCTCAGGTCAGCCCCAGCATTTT	CASSSGQPQHF
TRBV2	TRBJ2-7	once	NA	TGTGCCAGCAGTTCCCCGACAGGAATTGGTCCTTACGAGCAGTACTTC	CASSSPTGIGPYEQYF
TRBV6-4	TRBJ2-2	NA	NA	TGTGCCAGCAGTGTTGACTACCCGAACACCGGGGAGCTGTTTTTT	CASSVDYPNTGELFF
TRBV5-6	TRBJ1-3	once	NA	TGTGCCAGCAGCCCAGCTACTATGGGAAACACCATATATTTT	CASSPATMGNTIYF
TRBV5-1	TRBJ1-1	NA	NA	TGCGCCAGCAGCTTGCAGGGAGGGTTGGCTGAAGCTTTCTTT	CASSLQGGLAEAFF
TRBV10-3	TRBJ2-3	NA	TRBD1	TGTGCCATCAATCTGGGAAGACAGGGTGGACGCACAGATACGCAGTATTTT	CAINLGRQGGRTDTQYF
TRBV19	TRBJ1-1	NA	TRBD1	TGTGCCAGTACCACAGGGGACTCTGGCAGGCCAGCTTTCTTT	CASTTGDSGRPAFF
TRBV5-1	TRBJ1-1	NA	NA	TGCGCCAGCAGCTCGGACAGATCGAACACTGAAGCTTTCTTT	CASSSDRSNTEAFF
TRBV6-5	TRBJ1-1	NA	TRBD1	TGTGCCAGCAGTTACTGGGGGACAGGGGAAAACACTGAAGCTTTCTTT	CASSYWGTGENTEAFF
TRBV7-2	TRBJ1-4	NA	TRBD1	TGTGCCAGCAGCTGGGGGACAGGGGAGAATGAAAAACTGTTTTTT	CASSWGTGENEKLFF
TRBV19	TRBJ2-3	NA	NA	TGTGCCAGTAGTATAGAGGGGGGTTCCGGAGATACGCAGTATTTT	CASSIEGGSGDTQYF